This passage covers 25 T cell receptor beta chains from one sample sequenced in a study of Graves' ophthalmopathy and Graves' hyperthyroidism. Scientists amplified the TCR beta CDR3 regions from RNA transcripts. The authors performed first-round RT-PCR with HTBI primers and then a second-round multiplex PCR. TCRdb recomputed calls from the multiplex PCR reads with MiXCR, one row per CDR3 protein. The table includes approximately 480,000 distinct CDR3 sequences, approximately 15% detected once. Sample: blood. These receptors came from a woman between 25 and 40 years old with Graves' ophthalmopathy.

In this sample, this clonotype turned up many times. This chain joins TRBV9 and TRBJ2-5; the D call may be TRBD1 or TRBD2 (5 bases each). The CDR3 spans 13 residues. Trimming left V 0 bases short and J 5 bases short, with 8 bases between. The germline V gene encodes CDR1 SGDLS and CDR2 YYNGEE. CDR3 residues: CASSVGWGETQYF. CDR3 DNA sequence: TGTGCCAGCAGCGTAGGATGGGGGGAGACCCAGTACTTC.

This clonotype was counted many times. The rearrangement uses TRBV29-1 and TRBJ2-7; D gene unclear. V lost 7 bases and J lost 1, with 11 bases in between. The CDR3 has 12 amino acids. CDR1 is SQVTM, CDR2 ANQGSEA, per germline. CDR3 in amino acids: CSGVSESYEQYF. CDR3 DNA sequence: TGCAGCGGAGTCAGTGAGTCCTACGAGCAGTACTTC.

This clonotype was counted only a few times. The chain carries TRBV28 and TRBJ2-5; TRBD1 or TRBD2 may be the D gene (6 bases each). Germline CDR1 MDHEN, CDR2 SYDVKM. V shed 5 bases and J shed 7 bases, with 11 bases lying between them. The CDR3 totals 12 residues. This CDR3 reads CASSPPGATQYF. CDR3 nucleotides: TGTGCCAGCAGTCCCCCGGGGGCGACCCAGTACTTC. The whole variable domain, filled in from reference TRBV28 and TRBJ2-5, reads DVKVTQSSRYLVKRTGEKVFLECVQDMDHENMFWYRQDPGLGLRLIYFSYDVKMKEKGDIPEGYSVSREKKERFSLILESASTNQTSMYLCASSPPGATQYFGPGTRLLVL.

The V gene is TRBV28, the J gene TRBJ2-7; D might be TRBD1 (5 bases). The CDR3 sequence is 13 residues long. Germline V gives CDR1 MDHEN, CDR2 SYDVKM. Trimming took off 10 bases at V and 0 bases at J, with 13 bases between the two ends. CDR3: CAIYDSSSYEQYF. For the CDR3, the DNA is TGTGCCATCTACGACAGCAGCTCCTACGAGCAGTACTTC.

This clonotype showed up many times. The chain links TRBV12-3 or TRBV12-4 to TRBJ1-5; D perhaps matches TRBD1 (5 bases). CDR3 size: 15 residues. Trimming stripped 2 bases from V and 11 bases from J, with 19 bases between. The CDR3 DNA follows: TGTGCCAGCAGTTTATACGGACACGGCACGGTTTCCCAGCATTTT. Its protein is CASSLYGHGTVSQHF.

This clonotype has at least ten counts. The V call is TRBV27, the J call TRBJ1-1; the D gene is possibly TRBD1 (5 bases). Trimming stripped 5 bases from V and 0 bases from J, with 13 bases between. Per the germline V gene, CDR1 is MNHEY and CDR2 is SMNVEV (reference sequence). The CDR3 extends over 15 amino acids. This CDR3 is CASSPGRGMNTEAFF. DNA for the CDR3: TGTGCCAGCAGTCCAGGGCGGGGGATGAACACTGAAGCTTTCTTT.

This clonotype occurred many times. This chain links TRBV2 with TRBJ2-7; D is perhaps TRBD1 or TRBD2 (5 bases each). Germline CDR1 and CDR2: SNHLY and FYNNEI. Trimming cost V 3 bases and J 5 bases, with 14 bases left between them. This CDR3 contains 14 residues. CDR3 DNA: TGTGCCAGCAGTGATTCAGGGACCGGGGACGAGCAGTACTTC. This codes for CASSDSGTGDEQYF.

The table lists this clonotype with many counts. The V and J genes are TRBV29-1 and TRBJ2-7; D unclear. This CDR3 is built from 13 residues. Germline V gene data show CDR1 as SQVTM and CDR2 as ANQGSEA. V lost 4 bases and J 3 bases, leaving 13 bases between the germline ends. Written as DNA, the CDR3 is TGCAGCGTTGGAATAGTCACGGGCTACGAGCAGTACTTC. The encoded protein is CSVGIVTGYEQYF.

This clonotype was counted many times. This chain connects TRBV6-2 or TRBV6-3 to TRBJ1-5; D uncertain. The CDR3 loop spans 15 amino acids. Per germline, CDR1 MNHEY and CDR2 SVGEGT. Trimming shortened V by 5 bases and J by 0 bases, and 11 bases separated the two germline ends. This chain's CDR3 is CASSQSINSNQPQHF. CDR3 DNA: TGTGCCAGCAGTCAGAGTATCAATAGCAATCAGCCCCAGCATTTT.

This clonotype came up many times. V gene TRBV29-1 combines with J gene TRBJ1-1, with D maybe TRBD1 (5 bases). Trimming stripped 7 bases from V and 0 bases from J, with 9 bases between. CDR1 and CDR2 from the germline V gene are SQVTM and ANQGSEA. The CDR3 has 12 residues. CDR3 loop: CSALGLNTEAFF. The CDR3 nucleotides are TGCAGCGCCCTGGGACTGAACACTGAAGCTTTCTTT.

The chain uses TRBV6-2 or TRBV6-3 and TRBJ2-2, with D possibly matching TRBD1 (5 bases). This CDR3 is built from 14 residues. V lost 10 bases and J 2 bases, leaving 14 bases between the germline ends. The germline V gene encodes CDR1 MNHEY and CDR2 SVGEGT. CDR3 sequence (DNA): TGTGCCACTCGGACATTCTTAAACACCGGGGAGCTGTTTTTT. This sequence encodes CATRTFLNTGELFF.

This clonotype was recorded many times. V gene TRBV6-5 combines with J gene TRBJ1-6; D remains ambiguous. The V gene's germline CDR1 is MNHEY and CDR2 SVGAGI. V gave up 0 bases and J gave up 4 bases, with 7 bases separating them. The CDR3 is made up of 15 amino acids. CDR3 region: CASSYSEGYNSPLHF. For the CDR3, the DNA is TGTGCCAGCAGTTACTCGGAAGGTTATAATTCACCCCTCCACTTT.

This clonotype appeared a few times. The chain recombines TRBV28 with TRBJ1-5, with a weak D call TRBD1 (6 bases). V lost 1 base, J lost 1 base, and 17 bases lay in between. Germline loops: CDR1 MDHEN, CDR2 SYDVKM. The CDR3 contains 18 residues. DNA for the CDR3: TGTGCCAGCAGTTTATTCCCGGGGGCAGGTATGAGCAATCAGCCCCAGCATTTT. It specifies CASSLFPGAGMSNQPQHF.

In this sample, this clonotype turned up many times. V is TRBV27 and J is TRBJ1-1, with D unclear. Germline-derived CDR1 and CDR2 are MNHEY and SMNVEV (reference sequence). CDR3 size: 17 residues. Trimming took 2 bases from V and 0 from J, leaving 16 bases between them. DNA of the CDR3: TGTGCCAGCAGTTTACACGAGGGCTGGGGTGTGAACACTGAAGCTTTCTTT. It encodes CASSLHEGWGVNTEAFF.

V and J are TRBV10-3 and TRBJ1-1; no reliable D call. Germline CDR1 is ENHRY and CDR2 is SYGVKD. With 4 bases removed from V and 3 bases from J, the gap between germline ends came to 12 bases. The CDR3 runs to 14 residues. The CDR3: CAISVGWSDTEAFF. The CDR3 DNA reads TGTGCCATCAGTGTGGGGTGGTCGGACACTGAAGCTTTCTTT.

This clonotype came up many times. The genes are TRBV6-2 or TRBV6-3 and TRBJ1-5; D is perhaps TRBD1 (5 bases). The CDR3 contains 14 residues. With 8 bases removed from V and 4 bases from J, the gap between germline ends came to 15 bases. In germline, CDR1 is MNHEY, CDR2 SVGEGT. The DNA of the CDR3 is TGTGCCAGCTGCTCCGCAGGGAAGAATCAGCCCCAGCATTTT. Amino acid sequence: CASCSAGKNQPQHF.

This clonotype was seen at least ten times. The V and J genes are TRBV4-2 and TRBJ2-2, with 11 bases fitting TRBD2. CDR1 and CDR2 (germline): LGHNA, YNFKEQ. This CDR3 has 16 residues. V lost 3 bases to trimming and J lost 2 bases; unmatched junction nucleotides: 2. CDR3 bases: TGTGCCAGCAGCCAGGGACTAGCGGTTAACACCGGGGAGCTGTTTTTT. This encodes CASSQGLAVNTGELFF.

This clonotype was observed many times. The chain employs TRBV5-1 and TRBJ1-2; D not certain. Germline lookup yields CDR1 SGHRS and CDR2 YFSETQ. V was trimmed by 0 bases and J by 1 base, leaving 7 bases between them. The CDR3 length is 14 residues. In DNA, the CDR3 is TGCGCCAGCAGCTTGGGAGCGGATAACTATGGCTACACCTTC. Protein product: CASSLGADNYGYTF. The variable domain in full, completed from reference TRBV5-1 and TRBJ1-2, reads KAGVTQTPRYLIKTRGQQVTLSCSPISGHRSVSWYQQTPGQGLQFLFEYFSETQRNKGNFPGRFSGRQFSNSRSEMNVSTLELGDSALYLCASSLGADNYGYTFGSGTRLTVV.

This clonotype was detected ten times or more. The chain employs TRBV19 and TRBJ2-7; 10 bases are shared with TRBD2. The CDR3 has 14 residues. The ends lost 0 bases at V and 4 bases at J; junction bases unmatched: 0. The V gene's germline CDR1 is LNHDA and CDR2 SQIVND (reference sequence). This CDR3 is CASSIDSGRYEQYF. In DNA, the CDR3 is TGTGCCAGTAGTATAGATAGCGGGAGGTACGAGCAGTACTTC.

The DNA of the CDR3 is TGTGCCAGCAGTTATTCCTGGAACACTGAAGCTTTCTTT. Translating it yields CASSYSWNTEAFF. The gene calls are TRBV6-5 and TRBJ1-1; D unresolved. V lost 3 bases to trimming and J lost 1 base, with 6 bases between them. The CDR3 is 13 residues long. The germline gives CDR1 MNHEY, CDR2 SVGAGI.

This chain's CDR3 is CASSFGPQPQHF. For the CDR3, the DNA is TGTGCCAGCAGTTTCGGACCCCAGCCCCAGCATTTT. The chain uses TRBV6-5 and TRBJ1-5; no clear D. This CDR3 comprises 12 residues. Germline assignment: CDR1 MNHEY and CDR2 SVGAGI. With 4 bases removed from V and 7 bases from J, the gap between germline ends came to 8 bases.

CDR3 coding DNA: TGTGCCACCAGCAGAGGGTTAGGGCGGACTAACTATGGCTACACCTTC. Its protein product is CATSRGLGRTNYGYTF. V and J are TRBV15 and TRBJ1-2; D gene ambiguous. This CDR3 contains 16 residues. CDR1 is LNHNV, CDR2 YYDKDF, per germline (reference sequence). Trimming left V 1 base short and J 0 bases short, with 12 bases between.

This clonotype was counted ten times or more. The chain joins TRBV11-2 to TRBJ1-2, with a possible D match to TRBD1 (6 bases). The CDR3 totals 14 residues. V was trimmed by 6 bases and J by 4 bases, leaving 15 bases between them. Germline values: CDR1 SGHAT, CDR2 FQNNGV. The CDR3: CASSKTDRPYGYTF. The CDR3 DNA reads TGTGCCAGCAGTAAAACCGACAGGCCCTATGGCTACACCTTC.

The CDR3 protein is CASSSNAGGTEAFF. CDR3 in DNA: TGCGCCAGCAGCTCAAATGCAGGGGGCACTGAAGCTTTCTTT. This rearrangement joins TRBV5-1 to TRBJ1-1, with 7 positions matching TRBD1. V was pared by 3 bases and J by 4 bases, with 6 bases of the junction left unmatched. Germline V CDR1 and CDR2: SGHRS, YFSETQ. CDR3 length: 14 residues.

The V gene is TRBV6-1, the J gene TRBJ1-1, with D unclear. V was cut by 4 bases and J by 10 bases, with 10 bases left in between. The CDR3 contains 11 residues. CDR1 is MNHNS, CDR2 SASEGT, per germline. Here the CDR3 DNA reads TGTGCCAGCAGTGTCCAAATTCTAGCTTTCTTT. Residues: CASSVQILAFF.